A selection of T cell receptor beta chains follows, all from one sample in a study of T cell responses to AZD1222 COVID-19 vaccine. Sequencing was performed with immunoSEQ multiplex PCR; in TCRdb, only in-frame clones are kept and a portion is missing. The sample holds tens of thousands of clones, about nine tenths seen once. Here the sequenced sample was peripheral blood, taken on day 0 of AZD1222 vaccination. Source of these receptors: an adult in good health. The CDR3 runs from the conserved cysteine through the conserved F or W. D genes are given only for firm matches. The listing skips clone size in some rows; elsewhere it reads once, few, many or a size class.

d_call j_call clone_size v_call cdr3_nt cdr3_aa
TRBD1 TRBJ1-1 few TRBV19 TGTGCCAGTAGTGTTGCGACAGGGTGGGACACTGAAGCTTTCTTT CASSVATGWDTEAFF
TRBD1 TRBJ1-1 once TRBV28 TGTGCCAGCAGTCTGACAGGGCCGGGAATCACTGAAGCTTTCTTT CASSLTGPGITEAFF
TRBD1 TRBJ1-5 - TRBV7-2 TGTGCCAGCAGCTTCGACAGGGGGAGTCAGCCCCAGCATTTT CASSFDRGSQPQHF
- TRBJ1-5 - TRBV9 TGTGCCAGCAGCGCGGACAGTTATAGCAATCAGCCCCAGCATTTT CASSADSYSNQPQHF
TRBD1 TRBJ1-1 - TRBV2 TGTGCCAGTGGCCCCCCCGAGCCGGGACAGCTGAACACTGAAGCTTTCTTT CASGPPEPGQLNTEAFF
- TRBJ1-4 - TRBV27 TGTGCCAGCACCAGAAGAATTGCAACTAATGAAAAACTGTTTTTT CASTRRIATNEKLFF
- TRBJ1-1 few TRBV19 TGTGCCAGTACCCCCACGGCGTTCACTGAAGCTTTCTTT CASTPTAFTEAFF
TRBD2 TRBJ2-1 - TRBV27 TGTGCCAGCAGTTTTGGGCCTAGCGGGGCGAATGAGCAGTTCTTC CASSFGPSGANEQFF
- TRBJ1-5 - TRBV4-2 TGTGCCAGCAGCCAAGAGGCCCAGGATCAGCCCCAGCATTTT CASSQEAQDQPQHF
- TRBJ1-5 - TRBV12-5 TGTGCTAGTGTTCGAAGGGGGGGGGAGCCCCAGCATTTT CASVRRGGEPQHF
TRBD2 TRBJ2-1 - TRBV5-4 TGTGCCAGCAGTCATAGCGGGGGCCACTACAATGAGCAGTTCTTC CASSHSGGHYNEQFF
- TRBJ1-5 - TRBV10-3 TGTGCCACCCGGATGGGGGGCAGTGGGCCCCAGCATTTT CATRMGGSGPQHF
TRBD1 TRBJ1-2 - TRBV5-1 TGCGCCAGTACCGGGACAGGGGACTATGGCTACACCTTC CASTGTGDYGYTF
TRBD1 TRBJ1-3 - TRBV9 TGTGCCAGCAGCGCTTACCCGGGACAGGCGGGAGGCAACACCATATATTTT CASSAYPGQAGGNTIYF
- TRBJ1-5 - TRBV28 TGTGCCTCCGGGGGGGGGATTGGTCAGCCCCAGCATTTT CASGGGIGQPQHF
TRBD1 TRBJ1-2 - TRBV27 TGTGCCAGCAGTTTGGGACAGGGGTTTTCGGGCGGCTACACCTTC CASSLGQGFSGGYTF
TRBD1 TRBJ2-2 - TRBV5-1 TGCGCCAGCAGCTTGGGACAGGGCAGCACCGGGGAGCTGTTTTTT CASSLGQGSTGELFF
TRBD1 TRBJ2-5 - TRBV3-1/TRBV3-2 TGTGCCAGCAGCCAGGCCCCTAGTCCGACAGGGTTCGACCCTCGATACTTC CASSQAPSPTGFDPRYF
- TRBJ1-1 - TRBV19 TGTGCCAGTACTACGACGGTGCCTTACGAAGCTTTCTTT CASTTTVPYEAFF
- TRBJ2-5 - TRBV6-5 TGTGCCAGCGGTCCCCGGCAGACCCAGTACTTC CASGPRQTQYF
- TRBJ2-7 few TRBV23-1 TGCGCCAGCGGAACACAGGGTTACGAGCAGTACTTC CASGTQGYEQYF
TRBD1 TRBJ1-2 - TRBV27 TGTGCCAGCAGTTTTAGGGGACAGGGAGATGGCTACACCTTC CASSFRGQGDGYTF
TRBD1 TRBJ1-6 - TRBV6-5 TGTGCCAGCAGTCAGGACAGGGCCTCACCCCTCCACTTT CASSQDRASPLHF
- TRBJ2-1 - TRBV5-4 TGTGCCAGCAGCTTGACTGGCTCCTACAATGAGCAGTTCTTC CASSLTGSYNEQFF
- TRBJ1-5 - TRBV19 TGTGCCAGTAGTGGCGTAAATAGCAATCAGCCCCAGCATTTT CASSGVNSNQPQHF
TRBD1 TRBJ2-7 - TRBV7-2 TGTGCCAGCAGCGCCGGGACAGGGTCGTCCGAGCAGTACTTC CASSAGTGSSEQYF
- TRBJ1-1 - TRBV5-4 TGTGCCAGCAGTCGCCCCACGGCGCCTGAAGCTTTCTTT CASSRPTAPEAFF
TRBD1 TRBJ1-2 - TRBV7-2 TGTGCCAGCAGCCCCCGGACAGGGAACTATGGCTACACCTTC CASSPRTGNYGYTF
- TRBJ1-1 - TRBV29-1 TGCAGCGTTGGTAACTCTTTGAACACTGAAGCTTTCTTT CSVGNSLNTEAFF
- TRBJ2-7 - TRBV4-3 TGCGCCAGCAGCCAAGAGGACGGTACCTCCTACGAGCAGTACTTC CASSQEDGTSYEQYF
- TRBJ1-6 - TRBV30 TGTGCCTGGAGCGGGACATATAATTCACCCCTCCACTTT CAWSGTYNSPLHF
- TRBJ1-1 - TRBV6-5 TGTGCCAGCAGTTACTCGGGGGGCGGGACTGAAGCTTTCTTT CASSYSGGGTEAFF
- TRBJ2-2 - TRBV11-2 TGTGCCAGCAGCAGTGGGGTCACCGGGGAGCTGTTTTTT CASSSGVTGELFF
TRBD2 TRBJ2-3 once TRBV19 TGTGCCAGTAGTAGCCAGCGGGGGACGCAGTATTTT CASSSQRGTQYF
TRBD2 TRBJ2-3 - TRBV11-2 TGTGCCAGCAGTTCAGCGGGGGGGCCAGTAGATACGCAGTATTTT CASSSAGGPVDTQYF
TRBD1 TRBJ2-2 - TRBV10-3 TGTGCCATCAGAAAGACAGGGGCTACCGGGGAGCTGTTTTTT CAIRKTGATGELFF
- TRBJ2-3 - TRBV7-8 TGTGCCAGCAGGAGAAGGGGCACAGATACGCAGTATTTT CASRRRGTDTQYF
TRBD1 TRBJ1-4 - TRBV4-3 TGCGCCAGCAGCCAAAACAGGGGGCTTAATGAAAAACTGTTTTTT CASSQNRGLNEKLFF
- TRBJ1-1 - TRBV7-9 TGTGCCAGCAGCTTTGGTTCTTTCCCTGAAGCTTTCTTT CASSFGSFPEAFF
TRBD1 TRBJ2-5 - TRBV7-2 TGTGCCAGCAGCTTTGGGGACAGGGGCTTTGGTGAGACCCAGTACTTC CASSFGDRGFGETQYF
- TRBJ2-1 - TRBV20-1 TGCAGTGCTAGTTTCACCCGGGGCCCCCACAATGAGCAGTTCTTC CSASFTRGPHNEQFF
- TRBJ1-5 - TRBV15 TGTGCCACCAGCAGAGATGGGGCAGGCAATCAGCCCCAGCATTTT CATSRDGAGNQPQHF
- TRBJ1-6 - TRBV27 TGTGCCAGCAGTTTGCGCGGGGCCCGTAATTCACCCCTCCACTTT CASSLRGARNSPLHF
TRBD1 TRBJ1-5 - TRBV5-1 TGCGCCAGCAGCCTCCGGGACAGGAATCAGCCCCAGCATTTT CASSLRDRNQPQHF
- TRBJ1-3 - TRBV7-2 TGTGCCAGCAGCTTCTACACCTCTGGAAACACCATATATTTT CASSFYTSGNTIYF
- TRBJ1-1 - TRBV19 TGTGCCAGTAGGGGGGTTAACACTGAAGCTTTCTTT CASRGVNTEAFF
- TRBJ1-1 - TRBV5-5 TGTGCCAGCAGCCGAGATTGGGGGATGAACACTGAAGCTTTCTTT CASSRDWGMNTEAFF
TRBD1 TRBJ2-1 - TRBV6-5 TGTGCCAGCAGACAGGGGTCCTCCTACAATGAGCAGTTCTTC CASRQGSSYNEQFF
TRBD1 TRBJ1-1 - TRBV10-3 TGTGCCATCAGTTGGGACAGGGGGGTATCCGGCGACACTGAAGCTTTCTTT CAISWDRGVSGDTEAFF
TRBD2 TRBJ2-2 - TRBV2 TGTGCCAGCAGTGAGGCGCGGGGGGGCACCGGGGAGCTGTTTTTT CASSEARGGTGELFF
TRBD1 TRBJ1-2 - TRBV28 TGTGCCAGGACAAGAGCGGGACAGAACTATGGCTACACCTTC CARTRAGQNYGYTF
TRBD2 TRBJ2-3 - TRBV5-1 TGCGCCAGCAGCTTGGGCGTAGCGGGGGGGGCCACAGATACGCAGTATTTT CASSLGVAGGATDTQYF
- TRBJ2-5 - TRBV9 TGTGCCAGCAGCGTAGGGGGGGCCCAAGAGACCCAGTACTTC CASSVGGAQETQYF
- TRBJ1-1 - TRBV29-1 TGCAGCGTCCGGGACCTAATCCACACTGAAGCTTTCTTT CSVRDLIHTEAFF
- TRBJ2-2 - TRBV19 TGTGCCAGTAGTATAGCAGGGAACACCGGGGAGCTGTTTTTT CASSIAGNTGELFF
- TRBJ1-1 - TRBV29-1 TGCAGCGTTGAGGGGGCCTCTACCGAAGCTTTCTTT CSVEGASTEAFF
TRBD1 TRBJ1-6 - TRBV27 TGTGCCAGCAGTGTGGACAGGATTCGTTCACCCCTCCACTTT CASSVDRIRSPLHF
- TRBJ2-1 - TRBV11-3 TGTGCCAGCAGCTTAGGTCGGGTACCCTCCTACAATGAGCAGTTCTTC CASSLGRVPSYNEQFF
- TRBJ1-2 - TRBV5-4 TGTGCCAGCAGCTTTCACTCTACTAACTATGGCTACACCTTC CASSFHSTNYGYTF